Presented here are 22 T cell receptor beta chains from one specimen sequenced in a study of T cells in Graves' hyperthyroidism and ophthalmopathy. Amplification of TCR beta CDR3 regions used RNA as the template. The HTBI primer set served for first-round RT-PCR of the TCR CDR3. TCRdb analysed the multiplex PCR reads with MiXCR anew, one entry per CDR3 protein. The sample shows 250,000 or so distinct CDR3 sequences, more than 14% of them seen only once. What was sequenced was blood. The receptors come from a woman aged 40 to 55 with Graves' hyperthyroidism that later progressed to Graves' ophthalmopathy.

This clonotype was observed many times. The chain is built from TRBV29-1 and TRBJ2-1; 15 bases map to TRBD2. V lost 7 bases, J lost 10 bases, and 8 bases stayed unmatched. Germline CDR1 SQVTM, CDR2 ANQGSEA. There are 14 residues in the CDR3. In DNA form, the CDR3 reads TGCAGCGAATCGCCGGGACTAGCGGGAGGAGAGCAGTTCTTC. As protein: CSESPGLAGGEQFF.

The rearrangement uses TRBV2 and TRBJ2-7; 9 bases fit TRBD2. Germline V gene sequence: CDR1 SNHLY, CDR2 FYNNEI. The ends lost 4 bases at V and 0 bases at J; junction bases unmatched: 4. The CDR3 has 15 residues. For the CDR3, the DNA is TGTGCCAGCAGTGCACTAGCGGGTAGCTCCTACGAGCAGTACTTC. It codes for CASSALAGSSYEQYF.

The sample holds many counts of this clonotype. This chain uses TRBV6-2 or TRBV6-3 with TRBJ2-1, with D tentatively TRBD1 (6 bases). V lost 7 bases to trimming and J lost 4 bases, with 14 bases between them. CDR1 is MNHEY and CDR2 is SVGEGT in the germline V gene. The CDR3 sequence is 14 residues long. The CDR3 spells CASTLRGGYNEQFF. DNA of the CDR3: TGTGCCAGCACCCTGCGAGGGGGTTACAATGAGCAGTTCTTC.

This clonotype was recorded at least ten times. This chain links TRBV20-1 with TRBJ2-7; D is perhaps TRBD2 (6 bases). This CDR3 has 15 residues. Trimming took 3 bases from V and 0 from J, leaving 15 bases between them. Germline CDR1 reads DFQATT; CDR2 reads SNEGSKA (reference sequence). This CDR3 reads CSASGSVTSSYEQYF. The CDR3, as DNA: TGCAGTGCTAGCGGGAGTGTCACTTCCTCCTACGAGCAGTACTTC.

This clonotype was recorded many times. V and J are TRBV7-8 and TRBJ1-5; 8 nucleotides match TRBD1. The CDR3 runs 15 residues. CDR1 and CDR2 from the germline V gene are SGHVS and FQNEAQ. J was trimmed by 4 bases and V by 5 bases; bases with no gene match: 7. CDR3: CASSQDRVKNQPQHF. Here the CDR3 DNA reads TGTGCCAGCAGCCAGGACAGGGTTAAAAATCAGCCCCAGCATTTT.

This sequence joins TRBV3-1 and TRBJ2-5; D ambiguous. The germline V and J ends were trimmed by 2 bases and 6 bases, with 13 bases remaining between them. The CDR3 has 14 residues. CDR1 and CDR2 (germline): LGHDT, YNNKEL (reference sequence). Here the CDR3 reads CASSQTYLEKTQYF. CDR3 sequence (DNA): TGTGCCAGCAGCCAAACCTACCTAGAAAAGACCCAGTACTTC.

This clonotype was counted ten times or more. This sequence joins TRBV11-2 and TRBJ2-7; a possible D gene is TRBD1 (5 bases). Germline-derived CDR1 and CDR2 are SGHAT and FQNNGV. Trimming removed 6 bases from V and 2 bases from J, with 14 bases in between. There are 14 residues in the CDR3. CDR3 residues: CASRRLQGAYEQYF. The DNA for the CDR3 is TGTGCCAGCAGGCGACTTCAGGGCGCCTACGAGCAGTACTTC.

This clonotype was observed a few times. The V and J genes are TRBV28 and TRBJ2-7; a weak D match, TRBD1 (6 bases). The CDR3 covers 18 residues. CDR1 is MDHEN, CDR2 SYDVKM, per germline. Trimming removed 1 base at V and 6 bases at J, with 25 bases between. The CDR3 bases are TGTGCCAGCAGTTTATATAACCCCCTAGCACAGGGTAGTTGCGAGCAGTACTTC. It is translated as CASSLYNPLAQGSCEQYF.

Many counts were recorded for this clonotype. V is TRBV28 and J is TRBJ1-3; 11 bases match TRBD1. V lost 3 bases to trimming and J lost 1 base; unmatched junction nucleotides: 5. The germline V gene has CDR1 MDHEN and CDR2 SYDVKM. The CDR3 is made up of 17 amino acids. As DNA, the CDR3 is TGTGCCAGCAGTTTCCCCGGACAGGGGGCTTCTGGAAACACCATATATTTT. This sequence encodes CASSFPGQGASGNTIYF. Based on the CDR3 plus reference TRBV28 and TRBJ1-3, the full variable domain is DVKVTQSSRYLVKRTGEKVFLECVQDMDHENMFWYRQDPGLGLRLIYFSYDVKMKEKGDIPEGYSVSREKKERFSLILESASTNQTSMYLCASSFPGQGASGNTIYFGEGSWLTVV.

This clonotype was seen repeatedly, ten times or more. The genes are TRBV10-3 and TRBJ2-7; tentative D call: TRBD2 (6 bases). This CDR3 contains 14 residues. The ends were cut back, 3 bases at V and 2 bases at J, with 11 bases in the middle. The germline V gene has CDR1 ENHRY and CDR2 SYGVKD. The CDR3 region has the DNA TGTGCCATCAGTGACCTACTAGCACCCTACGAGCAGTACTTC. Amino acid sequence: CAISDLLAPYEQYF.

This clonotype was seen only once. A single base separates this from a much larger clone, so it may be a read error. The J gene is TRBJ2-2, the V gene TRBV19; 7 bases align to TRBD2. This CDR3 has 17 amino acids. Germline CDR1 LNHDA, CDR2 SQIVND (reference sequence). V gave up 8 bases and J gave up 0 bases; unmatched junction bases: 12. CDR3 sequence reads: CASRPPAGRANTGELFF. In nucleotides, the CDR3 is TGTGCCAGTCGTCCCCCCGCGGGGAGGGCGAACACCGGGGAGCTGTTTTTT.

In this sample, this clonotype turned up many times. This chain connects TRBV7-8 to TRBJ1-5, with D possibly TRBD1 on 5 matching bases. This CDR3 has 14 amino acids. Germline values: CDR1 SGHVS, CDR2 FQNEAQ. V was clipped by 6 bases and J by 5 bases, with 14 bases between them. CDR3 in amino acids: CASSFLGRDQPQHF. In DNA, the CDR3 is TGTGCCAGCAGTTTCTTGGGCAGGGATCAGCCCCAGCATTTT. Full variable domain (missing parts from reference TRBV7-8 and TRBJ1-5): GAGVSQSPRYKVAKRGQDVALRCDPISGHVSLFWYQQALGQGPEFLTYFQNEAQLDKSGLPSDRFFAERPEGSVSTLKIQRTQQEDSAVYLCASSFLGRDQPQHFGDGTRLSIL.

This clonotype was found many times. The chain uses TRBV5-1 and TRBJ2-3; TRBD1 is a possible D gene (6 bases). Trimming left V 4 bases short and J 0 bases short, with 9 bases between. The CDR3 length is 14 residues. CDR1 is SGHRS, CDR2 YFSETQ, per germline. CDR3 sequence reads: CASSPGQSTDTQYF. As DNA, the CDR3 is TGCGCCAGCAGCCCCGGACAGAGCACAGATACGCAGTATTTT.

The rearrangement uses TRBV19 and TRBJ1-5; no reliable D call. Trimming left V 3 bases short and J 0 bases short, with 18 bases between. Germline CDR1 LNHDA, CDR2 SQIVND (reference sequence). The CDR3 extends over 18 amino acids. CDR3 residues: CASSILAGGLYSNQPQHF. Written as DNA, the CDR3 is TGTGCCAGTAGTATTCTCGCAGGAGGGCTTTATAGCAATCAGCCCCAGCATTTT. Full variable domain (missing parts from reference TRBV19 and TRBJ1-5): DGGITQSPKYLFRKEGQNVTLSCEQNLNHDAMYWYRQDPGQGLRLIYYSQIVNDFQKGDIAEGYSVSREKKESFPLTVTSAQKNPTAFYLCASSILAGGLYSNQPQHFGDGTRLSIL.

This clonotype was observed many times. The chain's CDR3 is CASSGTGDTDTQYF. CDR3 nucleotide sequence: TGTGCCAGCAGTGGGACAGGAGACACAGATACGCAGTATTTT. The V call is TRBV2, the J call TRBJ2-3, with 7 nucleotides matching TRBD1. The V and J ends lost 4 bases and 2 bases, in that order; junction bases with no gene match: 3. The germline CDR1 and CDR2 sequences are SNHLY and FYNNEI. CDR3 length: 14 residues.

This clonotype has ten or more counts. This chain uses TRBV20-1 with TRBJ1-3; 9 bases align to TRBD1. CDR1 is DFQATT and CDR2 is SNEGSKA in the germline V gene (reference sequence). The V segment lost 6 bases and the J segment 7 bases; nucleotides outside the gene matches: 7. The CDR3 contains 13 residues. CDR3 nucleotide sequence: TGCAGTGCCCAGGACAGGGGAAAGAACACCATATATTTT. Protein sequence: CSAQDRGKNTIYF.

This clonotype was found many times. This chain links TRBV6-1 with TRBJ2-3; D unclear. Germline values: CDR1 MNHNS, CDR2 SASEGT. V shed 5 bases and J shed 2 bases, with 8 bases lying between them. The length of the CDR3 is 13 residues. Here the CDR3 DNA reads TGTGCCAGCAGTAAGCCTGCCACAGATACGCAGTATTTT. As protein: CASSKPATDTQYF.

This clonotype was observed many times. This sequence joins TRBV6-6 and TRBJ2-1; D is possibly TRBD2 (6 bases). V was trimmed by 0 bases and J by 3 bases, leaving 12 bases between them. The CDR3 is 16 residues long. Germline V lookup: CDR1 MNHNY, CDR2 SVGAGI (reference sequence). The DNA of the CDR3 is TGTGCCAGCAGTTACTCACTAGCAGCGATCTACAATGAGCAGTTCTTC. Translating it yields CASSYSLAAIYNEQFF.

The sample holds a few counts of this clonotype. The V gene is TRBV19, the J gene TRBJ2-2; D could derive from TRBD1 or TRBD2 (5 bases each). Germline V CDR1 and CDR2: LNHDA, SQIVND (reference sequence). Trimming shortened V by 8 bases and J by 5 bases, and 9 bases separated the two germline ends. The CDR3 is 12 amino acids. CDR3 bases: TGTGCCAGTGTGGGGGATACCGGGGAGCTGTTTTTT. The encoded protein is CASVGDTGELFF.

This clonotype was recorded many times. This chain joins TRBV7-9 and TRBJ1-2, with 7 bases lining up with TRBD1. This CDR3 spans 14 amino acids. From germline, CDR1 is SEHNR and CDR2 FQNEAQ (reference sequence). Trimming cost V 2 bases and J 7 bases; bases outside gene matches: 7. CDR3 nucleotides: TGTGCCAGCAGCTTAACTCAGGGGGAAGGTGGCTACACCTTC. It translates to CASSLTQGEGGYTF.

The table lists this clonotype with many counts. V and J are TRBV5-8 and TRBJ1-1; TRBD1 is a possible D gene (5 bases). Trimming cost V 3 bases and J 6 bases, with 15 bases left between them. Germline assignment: CDR1 SGHTS and CDR2 YDEGEE. This CDR3 has 14 amino acids. The CDR3 DNA reads as TGTGCCAGCAGCTGGAGCAGGGCATCGGCTGAAGCTTTCTTT. It translates to CASSWSRASAEAFF.

This clonotype was detected only a few times. The chain couples TRBV9 to TRBJ1-6; TRBD1 aligns across 8 bases. Germline CDR1 SGDLS, CDR2 YYNGEE. CDR3 length equals 14 residues. J was trimmed by 7 bases and V by 2 bases; bases with no gene match: 2. CDR3 in DNA: TGTGCCAGCAGCGTGGGACAGGAGAATTCACCCCTCCACTTT. It translates to CASSVGQENSPLHF.